The following is a T cell receptor beta chain sequence with its context. Its target is unknown. What was sequenced were expressed TCRB transcripts, since all of the isolated RNA had been reverse transcribed. Generated by immunoSEQ multiplex PCR, the TCRdb table keeps only in-frame clones and is missing some. This sample has 150,000 to 160,000 clones, with over 8.5% found just once. Based on CD45RO/CCR7/CD25/CD127/CD95/CD27, CD4+ regulatory, stem cell-like memory, naive and central memory cells were sorted. The data derive from a study of beta chain features in type 1 diabetes. Overall study context: There was similarity between patients and healthy donors in age, gender and cell yields. Notes on the study in general: PCR might show a preference for shorter templates, equally across patients and controls. Researchers could not determine here whether HLA type influences TCRB rearrangement.

In germline, CDR1 is SGHRS, CDR2 YFSETQ. This CDR3 region has 14 residues. The germline V and J ends were trimmed by 0 bases and 7 bases, with 11 bases remaining between them. V is TRBV5-1 and J is TRBJ2-1; unclear D gene. This sequence was found in a man aged 18 to 30 in good health. Source material: central memory CD4+ T cells from blood. The CDR3 bases are TGCGCCAGCAGCTTGGCTAGTATAGTTAATGAGCAGTTCTTC. Its translation: CASSLASIVNEQFF.